The 10 T cell receptor beta chains reported below all come from one sample, sequenced in a study of T cells after yellow fever vaccination (dated by TCRdb to between 2018 and 2021). The intended sense of this specimen's treatment or condition label: live attenuated yellow fever vaccine strain. To prepare the library, 5' RACE was applied. TCRdb shows the sequencer as Illumina HiSeq 2500. Using fastp trimming at Q25 and MiXCR clonotype assembly, TCRdb reanalyzed the public sequencing data and kept in-frame beta chains. Every CDR3 protein is listed once, alongside the most common genes and DNA of its rows. Across this sample there are around 600,000 distinct CDR3 sequences, with approximately 13% seen only once. The ten largest clones capture more than 13% of the sample. This material consisted of PBMCs, taken on the day of the yellow fever booster vaccination. Receptors were obtained from a man in his thirties or forties who received the YFV17D yellow fever vaccine.

The rearrangement uses TRBV6-2 or TRBV6-3 and TRBJ1-2; perhaps TRBD1 as D (6 bases). Trimming stripped 4 bases from V and 4 bases from J, with 16 bases between. Germline CDR1 MNHEY, CDR2 SVGEGT. This CDR3 contains 15 residues. For the CDR3, the DNA is TGTGCCAGCAGTTCCACGGTGGACAGTTCCTATGGCTACACCTTC. Translation: CASSSTVDSSYGYTF.

This chain links TRBV20-1 with TRBJ2-7; TRBD2 aligns across 9 bases. This CDR3 is built from 14 residues. From germline, CDR1 is DFQATT and CDR2 SNEGSKA (reference sequence). Trimming at V came to 2 bases and at J to 3 bases, leaving 5 bases not matched to a gene. Written as DNA, the CDR3 is TGCAGTGCTAGACGGGGACTAGCAGTCTACGAGCAGTACTTC. Translated, it gives CSARRGLAVYEQYF.

This rearrangement joins TRBV6-2 or TRBV6-3 to TRBJ2-1; TRBD2 matches at 8 bases. CDR3 length equals 16 residues. The junction had 10 bases not matched to a gene; V was cut back by 8 bases and J by 1 base. The germline CDR1 and CDR2 sequences are MNHEY and SVGEGT. The chain's CDR3 is CASGTGRVGSYNEQFF. The CDR3 coding sequence is TGTGCCAGCGGTACCGGGAGGGTTGGATCCTACAATGAGCAGTTCTTC.

The genes are TRBV20-1 and TRBJ2-5; 12 positions agree with TRBD2. Germline V gene lookup returns CDR1 DFQATT and CDR2 SNEGSKA (reference sequence). V was pared by 6 bases and J by 5 bases, with 7 bases of the junction left unmatched. The CDR3 totals 14 residues. CDR3 coding DNA: TGCAGTGCCAAACGACTAGCGGGAGCGGAGACCCAGTACTTC. This gives the protein CSAKRLAGAETQYF.

This clonotype was observed a few times. The chain couples TRBV6-2 or TRBV6-3 to TRBJ2-7, with D perhaps TRBD2 (5 bases). V lost 7 bases and J 6 bases, leaving 16 bases between the germline ends. CDR1 is MNHEY, CDR2 SVGEGT, per germline. This CDR3 comprises 13 residues. The CDR3 region has the DNA TGTGCCAGCATTGGGCAGGTAGGGAGCGAGCAGTACTTC. The encoded protein is CASIGQVGSEQYF.

This clonotype was observed a few times. The chain is built from TRBV15 and TRBJ1-2, with no clear D. The CDR3 covers 15 residues. CDR1 and CDR2 (germline): LNHNV, YYDKDF (reference sequence). Trimming pared 0 bases from V and 4 bases from J, leaving 12 bases between. CDR3 nucleotides: TGTGCCACCAGCAGAGATATTAGCAGTTCCTATGGCTACACCTTC. Translating it yields CATSRDISSSYGYTF.

This chain joins TRBV3-1 and TRBJ2-1; D unclear. CDR3 length: 16 residues. Trimming took off 0 bases at V and 5 bases at J, with 14 bases between the two ends. The germline gives CDR1 LGHDT, CDR2 YNNKEL (reference sequence). The CDR3: CASSQERLLKDNEQFF. Written as DNA, the CDR3 is TGTGCCAGCAGCCAAGAAAGGTTACTAAAAGACAATGAGCAGTTCTTC.

The table lists this clonotype with many counts. V usage is TRBV2 and J usage is TRBJ2-5; no reliable D call. V lost 7 bases to trimming and J lost 1 base, with 4 bases between them. Germline V gene lookup returns CDR1 SNHLY and CDR2 FYNNEI. This CDR3 region has 11 residues. CDR3 sequence: CASKIQETQYF. The CDR3, as DNA: TGTGCCAGCAAAATCCAAGAGACCCAGTACTTC.

This clonotype was seen only a few times. V is TRBV7-2 and J is TRBJ1-6, with 7 bases identical to TRBD1. Trimming at V came to 2 bases and at J to 14 bases, leaving 9 bases not matched to a gene. CDR3 length equals 14 residues. CDR1 and CDR2 (germline): SGHTA, FQGNSA. DNA of the CDR3: TGTGCCAGCAGCTTAACACAGGGGCAATTCACCCTCCACTTT. It is translated as CASSLTQGQFTLHF.

The table lists this clonotype with a few counts. The chain combines TRBV6-2 or TRBV6-3 with TRBJ2-7; the match to TRBD2 covers 8 bases. V shed 2 bases, J shed 3 bases, and the junction held 3 bases outside the gene matches. The CDR3 runs 14 residues. Germline assignment: CDR1 MNHEY and CDR2 SVGEGT. The CDR3 region has the DNA TGTGCCAGCAGTTACGCGGGAGGAGGCTACGAGCAGTACTTC. Protein product: CASSYAGGGYEQYF.